The text below deals with one T cell receptor beta chain. The sample originates from a study of T cells after somatic rescue of genetic block. This CDR3 is built from 13 residues. Trimming left V 4 bases short and J 6 bases short, with 11 bases between. Germline lookup yields CDR1 LNHDA and CDR2 SQIVND (reference sequence). The protocol was immunoSEQ multiplex PCR, while the TCRdb copy is restricted to in-frame clones and leaves out a portion. This table has 15,000 or so clones, 72% appearing once. Sequenced input: peripheral blood mononuclear cells (PBMCs). V gene TRBV19 combines with J gene TRBJ2-3; D not resolved. The receptor was isolated from a boy aged 5 to 17. The CDR3 spells CASSTPWADTQYF. The DNA for the CDR3 is TGTGCCAGTAGTACCCCGTGGGCCGATACGCAGTATTTT.